The source of this T cell receptor beta chain is a study of T cell responses to AZD1222 COVID-19 vaccine. On this clone itself: What it binds is not known.

The CDR3 spans 16 residues. V gave up 2 bases and J gave up 6 bases; unmatched junction bases: 6. Looked up from germline, CDR1 is SGHAT and CDR2 is FQNNGV. Assay: immunoSEQ multiplex PCR; the TCRdb copy retains only in-frame clones and omits some. The repertoire includes 65,000 to 80,000 clones, around 90% of them detected once, and roughly 6.4% sits in the top ten. Findings and caveats of the study: Unmutated variant regions reportedly attract nearly half of all spike-specific TCRs. A mostly white British donor set with more females was recruited, and clonal diversity was possibly underestimated. Only after the peak T cell response were repertoires sampled. Seropositive AZD1222 recipients at baseline numbered only five or six.

The sequencing here drew on peripheral blood, taken on day 0 of MenACWY control vaccination. The TCR sequence derives from an adult in good health. V usage is TRBV11-2 and J usage is TRBJ2-2; TRBD2 aligns across 10 bases. In DNA form, the CDR3 reads TGTGCCAGCAGCTTAAGGGGGCTAGCGGGAGCCGGGGAGCTGTTTTTT. Its protein product is CASSLRGLAGAGELFF.